A selection of T cell receptor beta chains follows, all from one sample in a study of OX40 agonist ivuxolimab in advanced cancers. Generated by immunoSEQ multiplex PCR, the TCRdb table keeps only in-frame clones and is missing some. The table shows tens of thousands of clones, with around nine tenths occurring only once. The sample in question was CD4+ or CD8+ T cells sorted from blood, obtained in a trial of the OX40 agonist ivuxolimab. The origin of the receptors is an adult with an advanced solid tumor such as melanoma, head and neck, liver or kidney cancer. CDR3s include the opening cysteine and the closing phenylalanine or tryptophan. A D gene is named only where the DNA matches it firmly. Expanded clones get a size class; other rows say once, few or many, or leave the size out.

NA	TRBJ2-1	TRBD1	16	TRBV5-1	CASSLSGTGNWGEQFF	TGCGCCAGCAGCTTATCCGGGACAGGGAATTGGGGAGAGCAGTTCTTC
NA	TRBJ2-7	NA	13	TRBV9	CASSPRSSYEQYF	TGTGCCAGCAGCCCCCGGAGCTCTTACGAGCAGTACTTC
NA	TRBJ1-1	NA	15	TRBV9	CASSVGEASNTEAFF	TGTGCCAGCAGCGTAGGCGAAGCCTCGAACACTGAAGCTTTCTTT
NA	TRBJ1-5	NA	14	TRBV27	CASRRDWDNQPQHF	TGTGCCAGCCGGCGAGACTGGGATAATCAGCCCCAGCATTTT
NA	TRBJ2-3	NA	16	TRBV6-5	CASSYAGQGPTDTQYF	TGTGCCAGCAGTTACGCGGGGCAGGGGCCCACAGATACGCAGTATTTT
few	TRBJ1-1	NA	17	TRBV25-1	CASSGAGTLFMNTEAFF	TGTGCCAGCAGTGGAGCCGGGACACTGTTCATGAACACTGAAGCTTTCTTT
NA	TRBJ2-3	TRBD1	16	TRBV18	CASSVNGAGGADTQYF	TGTGCCAGCTCCGTTAACGGGGCAGGGGGCGCGGATACGCAGTATTTT
NA	TRBJ1-5	NA	15	TRBV5-1	CASSISGTDYQPQHF	TGCGCCAGCAGCATATCCGGGACCGACTATCAGCCCCAGCATTTT
NA	TRBJ2-7	TRBD1	17	TRBV15	CATSRERAGTGPDEQYF	TGTGCCACCAGCAGGGAGCGAGCCGGGACAGGGCCTGACGAGCAGTACTTC
NA	TRBJ2-7	TRBD1	12	TRBV7-3	CASSFDRAEQYF	TGTGCCAGCAGCTTCGACAGGGCGGAGCAGTACTTC
NA	TRBJ2-7	NA	13	TRBV6-1	CASSEWGEDEQYF	TGTGCCAGCAGTGAATGGGGCGAAGACGAGCAGTACTTC
NA	TRBJ2-3	TRBD2	15	TRBV6-5	CASRRSGGWADTQYF	TGTGCCAGCAGGCGCTCGGGAGGGTGGGCAGATACGCAGTATTTT
NA	TRBJ2-2	NA	15	TRBV5-8	CASSLWGANTGELFF	TGTGCCAGCAGCTTGTGGGGGGCGAACACCGGGGAGCTGTTTTTT
NA	TRBJ2-1	NA	12	TRBV29-1	CSVGKEYNEQFF	TGCAGCGTTGGCAAAGAATACAATGAGCAGTTCTTC
NA	TRBJ2-2	TRBD1	15	TRBV2	CASKPGQGGTGELFF	TGTGCCAGCAAACCGGGACAGGGTGGTACCGGGGAGCTGTTTTTT
NA	TRBJ2-5	NA	14	TRBV6-1	CASRRDGWRETQYF	TGTGCCAGCCGACGGGACGGGTGGCGGGAGACCCAGTACTTC
NA	TRBJ1-1	NA	15	TRBV15	CATSRHGQQNTEAFF	TGTGCCACCAGCAGACATGGACAGCAGAACACTGAAGCTTTCTTT
NA	TRBJ2-5	NA	15	TRBV6-5	CASSYSVGLQETQYF	TGTGCCAGCAGTTACTCTGTGGGGCTCCAAGAGACCCAGTACTTC
NA	TRBJ2-1	TRBD2	17	TRBV15	CATSRDRLAGSYNEQFF	TGTGCCACCAGCAGAGATAGACTAGCGGGCTCCTACAATGAGCAGTTCTTC
NA	TRBJ2-3	TRBD2	15	TRBV7-9	CASSLTAGGPDTQYF	TGTGCCAGCAGCTTAACAGCGGGAGGGCCAGATACGCAGTATTTT
NA	TRBJ1-1	TRBD1	13	TRBV9	CASSPRGQGEAFF	TGTGCCAGCAGCCCTAGGGGGCAGGGTGAAGCTTTCTTT
NA	TRBJ2-7	TRBD2	15	TRBV6-5	CASGTTGTTHYEQYF	TGTGCCAGCGGCACCACCGGGACTACCCACTACGAGCAGTACTTC
NA	TRBJ2-7	NA	14	TRBV27	CASPKRGGIYEQYF	TGTGCCAGCCCAAAGCGAGGCGGGATCTACGAGCAGTACTTC
NA	TRBJ2-1	TRBD2	15	TRBV27	CASSSASGNYNEQFF	TGTGCCAGCAGTTCGGCTAGCGGGAACTACAATGAGCAGTTCTTC
NA	TRBJ2-5	NA	13	TRBV5-1	CASSLGLQETQYF	TGCGCCAGCAGCTTGGGACTACAAGAGACCCAGTACTTC
few	TRBJ1-5	NA	12	TRBV2	CASSAGNQPQHF	TGTGCCAGCAGTGCGGGGAATCAGCCCCAGCATTTT
NA	TRBJ2-2	TRBD1	15	TRBV5-1	CASSPGTGYTGELFF	TGCGCCAGCAGCCCCGGGACAGGGTACACCGGGGAGCTGTTTTTT
NA	TRBJ1-1	TRBD1	16	TRBV28	CASRTGGRVGDTEAFF	TGTGCCAGCAGAACAGGGGGCAGGGTTGGGGACACTGAAGCTTTCTTT
NA	TRBJ2-5	TRBD2	16	TRBV11-3	CASSPPPWEGSETQYF	TGTGCCAGCAGCCCCCCTCCCTGGGAGGGCTCAGAGACCCAGTACTTC
NA	TRBJ2-1	TRBD2	15	TRBV7-2	CASRGGLAGYNEQFF	TGTGCCAGCAGGGGGGGACTAGCGGGTTACAATGAGCAGTTCTTC
NA	TRBJ2-7	NA	12	TRBV7-9	CASSSSAYEQYF	TGTGCCAGCAGCTCTTCCGCCTACGAGCAGTACTTC
NA	TRBJ2-7	NA	12	TRBV18	CASSPEGNEQYF	TGTGCCAGCTCACCGGAGGGAAACGAGCAGTACTTC
few	TRBJ2-6	NA	15	TRBV5-1	CASSLDVPGANVLTF	TGCGCCAGCAGCTTGGATGTCCCTGGGGCCAACGTCCTGACTTTC
NA	TRBJ1-5	NA	15	TRBV28	CASSFDSDRSRPQHF	TGTGCCAGCAGTTTCGATTCGGACCGGAGTCGGCCCCAGCATTTT
NA	TRBJ1-1	TRBD1	16	TRBV5-1	CASSLARGNMNTEAFF	TGCGCCAGCAGCTTGGCCAGGGGGAACATGAACACTGAAGCTTTCTTT
NA	TRBJ1-2	NA	14	TRBV11-3	CASSLEGGFGGYTF	TGTGCCAGCAGCTTAGAGGGAGGATTCGGGGGCTACACCTTC
NA	TRBJ1-6	NA	14	TRBV5-6	CASSSRDPGSPLHF	TGTGCCAGCAGCTCACGGGACCCGGGTTCACCCCTCCACTTT
NA	TRBJ2-7	TRBD2	15	TRBV6-6	CASTSVKAGGYEQYF	TGTGCCAGCACCTCCGTGAAAGCGGGAGGGTACGAGCAGTACTTC
NA	TRBJ2-5	NA	15	TRBV14	CASSQEKVTSGTQYF	TGTGCCAGCAGCCAAGAGAAAGTGACCTCAGGGACCCAGTACTTC
NA	TRBJ2-1	NA	13	TRBV5-1	CASSPIPNNEQFF	TGCGCCAGCAGCCCGATCCCTAACAATGAGCAGTTCTTC
NA	TRBJ1-5	TRBD1	14	TRBV27	CASSSRQGWQPQHF	TGTGCCAGCAGTTCCCGACAGGGCTGGCAGCCCCAGCATTTT
NA	TRBJ2-7	TRBD2	15	TRBV5-1	CASSFRLAGVYEQYF	TGCGCCAGCAGCTTCCGACTAGCGGGAGTCTACGAGCAGTACTTC
NA	TRBJ1-2	NA	14	TRBV28	CASLKGRLVSGYTF	TGTGCCAGTTTGAAAGGGAGACTCGTGAGCGGCTACACCTTC
NA	TRBJ2-6	TRBD2	19	TRBV19	CASSIEASGRASGANVLTF	TGTGCCAGTAGTATAGAGGCTAGCGGGAGGGCCTCTGGGGCCAACGTCCTGACTTTC
NA	TRBJ2-5	TRBD1	16	TRBV23-1	CASSHPGQGDQETQYF	TGCGCCAGCAGTCATCCGGGACAGGGGGACCAAGAGACCCAGTACTTC
few	TRBJ2-4	NA	13	TRBV11-2	CASSSLVGNIQYF	TGTGCCAGCAGCTCCCTCGTCGGTAACATTCAGTACTTC
NA	TRBJ2-5	NA	13	TRBV5-6	CASSRAGQETQYF	TGTGCCAGCAGCCGGGCGGGTCAAGAGACCCAGTACTTC
NA	TRBJ2-4	NA	12	TRBV19	CASSIRENIQYF	TGTGCCAGTAGTATCCGGGAAAACATTCAGTACTTC
NA	TRBJ2-2	NA	12	TRBV9	CASSTVGGELFF	TGTGCCAGCAGCACCGTGGGGGGGGAGCTGTTTTTT
NA	TRBJ2-2	TRBD2	13	TRBV29-1	CSVSGLAGAELFF	TGCAGCGTTTCGGGACTAGCGGGAGCCGAGCTGTTTTTT
NA	TRBJ1-4	TRBD1	16	TRBV19	CASSRDRTRGGEKLFF	TGTGCCAGTAGTCGGGACAGGACCAGAGGGGGTGAAAAACTGTTTTTT
NA	TRBJ1-2	NA	15	TRBV6-5	CASSPGSSAPRGYTF	TGTGCCAGCAGTCCCGGCAGTTCCGCCCCTCGTGGCTACACCTTC
NA	TRBJ2-3	TRBD2	15	TRBV5-5	CASSFTSGAPDTQYF	TGTGCCAGCAGCTTCACTAGCGGGGCCCCAGATACGCAGTATTTT
NA	TRBJ1-3	TRBD1	16	TRBV7-6	CASSAGQGGSGNTIYF	TGTGCCAGCAGCGCGGGACAGGGGGGATCTGGAAACACCATATATTTT
NA	TRBJ2-3	TRBD2	17	TRBV10-3	CAISVGLAGGDTDTQYF	TGTGCCATCAGTGTAGGACTAGCGGGAGGCGACACAGATACGCAGTATTTT
NA	TRBJ1-5	NA	13	TRBV6-6	CASTSRGFQPQHF	TGTGCCAGCACCTCCCGGGGGTTTCAGCCCCAGCATTTT
NA	TRBJ1-2	NA	15	TRBV5-1	CASSPGTQTNYGYTF	TGCGCCAGCAGCCCCGGGACACAAACTAACTATGGCTACACCTTC
NA	TRBJ1-2	NA	16	TRBV7-2	CASSPVGLRGGDGYTF	TGTGCCAGCAGCCCAGTTGGGCTCAGGGGAGGAGATGGCTACACCTTC
NA	TRBJ2-1	TRBD1	13	TRBV30	CAWTGQGYNEQFF	TGTGCCTGGACTGGACAGGGGTACAATGAGCAGTTCTTC
NA	TRBJ2-5	NA	14	TRBV6-5	CASSYSIDSPAQYF	TGTGCCAGCAGTTACTCCATAGACAGCCCGGCCCAGTACTTC